A single sample is the source of the 14 T cell receptor beta chains below, sequenced in a study of T cell repertoires in cytomegalovirus infection. Their target antigens are unknown. TCRdb redid the calling of the reads with MiXCR, one entry per CDR3 protein. The sample lists about a million distinct CDR3 sequences, around 31% occurring once. Sequenced material: cultured CD8+ T cells from PBMCs, taken from culture after CMV antigen stimulation. These receptors all stem from a human donor in good health (CMV status not recorded). Some clones in this sample may be carry-over from other donors' samples.

The chain joins TRBV6-2 or TRBV6-3 to TRBJ2-2, with 9 nucleotides matching TRBD2. The CDR3 length is 18 residues. Germline lookup yields CDR1 MNHEY and CDR2 SVGEGT. Trimming at V came to 4 bases and at J to 2 bases, leaving 11 bases not matched to a gene. DNA of the CDR3: TGTGCCAGCAGTTCTGGTACTCTAGCGGGACGTAACACCGGGGAGCTGTTTTTT. This translates into CASSSGTLAGRNTGELFF.

The V gene is TRBV27, the J gene TRBJ2-7; D gene unclear. This CDR3 spans 14 amino acids. V dropped 6 bases and J dropped 2 bases, with 14 bases sitting between them. Germline V gene lookup returns CDR1 MNHEY and CDR2 SMNVEV (reference sequence). This chain's CDR3 is CASSPPGGTYEQYF. The CDR3 coding sequence is TGTGCCAGCAGCCCCCCCGGCGGAACCTACGAGCAGTACTTC.

V is TRBV20-1 and J is TRBJ1-2; no firm D call. V lost 1 base, J lost 0 bases, and 9 bases lay in between. The length of the CDR3 is 14 residues. In germline, CDR1 is DFQATT, CDR2 SNEGSKA (reference sequence). The CDR3 sequence is CSARGRSANYGYTF. CDR3 coding DNA: TGCAGTGCTAGAGGACGGTCCGCTAACTATGGCTACACCTTC.

J is TRBJ2-7 and V is TRBV28; 7 positions agree with TRBD1. CDR3 length equals 13 residues. Germline V gene data show CDR1 as MDHEN and CDR2 as SYDVKM. V trimming: 5 bases; J trimming: 3 bases; junction bases outside the gene matches: 4. CDR3 region: CASSTGTDYEQYV. CDR3 DNA sequence: TGTGCCAGCAGTACCGGGACAGACTACGAGCAGTACGTC.

There are a few counts of this clonotype. The rearrangement uses TRBV19 and TRBJ2-5; 8 bases are a match to TRBD1. This CDR3 spans 16 amino acids. Germline CDR1 LNHDA, CDR2 SQIVND (reference sequence). The V and J ends lost 1 base and 2 bases, in that order; junction bases with no gene match: 6. CDR3 amino acids: CASSIGARGPQETQYF. The CDR3 nucleotides read TGTGCCAGTAGTATAGGGGCCAGGGGGCCTCAAGAGACCCAGTACTTC.

In this sample, this clonotype turned up once. The J gene is TRBJ2-7, the V gene TRBV4-1, with 10 bases aligning to TRBD1. Germline V gene lookup returns CDR1 MGHRA and CDR2 YSYEKL. The ends lost 3 bases at V and 2 bases at J; junction bases unmatched: 7. CDR3 length: 16 amino acids. DNA of the CDR3: TGCGCCAGCAGCCACCGCCCGGGACAGGGGACCTACGAGCAGTACTTC. Its protein product is CASSHRPGQGTYEQYF.

The CDR3 here is CASSLKADGEYRSYEQYV. CDR3 bases: TGTGCCAGCAGCTTAAAAGCGGACGGGGAATATCGCTCCTACGAGCAGTACGTC. The chain links TRBV27 to TRBJ2-7, with a weak D call TRBD2 (5 bases). CDR3 length equals 18 residues. V was shortened by 6 bases and J by 0 bases, with 24 bases between the two germline ends. Germline V gives CDR1 MNHEY, CDR2 SMNVEV (reference sequence).

This clonotype was seen only a few times. The chain has TRBV7-9 and TRBJ2-7; TRBD1 is a possible D gene (6 bases). The CDR3 runs to 15 residues. V lost 5 bases, J lost 1 base, and 15 bases lay in between. Germline V gene lookup returns CDR1 SEHNR and CDR2 FQNEAQ (reference sequence). The CDR3 region has the DNA TGTGCCAGCAGCGCAGCCTTTACAGGGTCCTACGAGCAGTACTTC. This sequence encodes CASSAAFTGSYEQYF. Full variable domain (outside the CDR3, taken from reference TRBV7-9 and TRBJ2-7): DTGVSQNPRHKITKRGQNVTFRCDPISEHNRLYWYRQTLGQGPEFLTYFQNEAQLEKSRLLSDRFSAERPKGSFSTLEIQRTEQGDSAMYLCASSAAFTGSYEQYFGPGTRLTVT.

About this clonotype itself: This may be a read error: a much more frequent sequence differs by one nucleotide. This chain connects TRBV15 to TRBJ1-5; D unresolved. The assigned J gene may be wrong: the sequence end matches TRBJ2-3 better. This CDR3 spans 16 amino acids. Germline CDR1 reads LNHNV; CDR2 reads YYDKDF (reference sequence). In nucleotides, the CDR3 is TGTGCCACCAGCAGAGATCCTCTCTATCGCAATCAGCCCCAGTATTTT. Encoded protein: CATSRDPLYRNQPQYF.

The rearrangement joins TRBV23-1 to TRBJ1-1; D is uncertain. TRBV23-1 is given ORF status, its function remaining uncertain. The CDR3 is made up of 13 amino acids. V was clipped by 6 bases and J by 0 bases, with 8 bases between them. The CDR3 nucleotides are TGCGCCAGCAGGACGGCGGTGAACACTGAAGCTTTCTTT. Translation: CASRTAVNTEAFF.

This clonotype was recorded at least ten times. This sequence joins TRBV7-2 and TRBJ2-1, with TRBD1 matching over 7 bases. With V trimmed by 1 base and J by 3 bases, 6 bases remained unmatched. The CDR3 covers 16 residues. Germline values: CDR1 SGHTA, CDR2 FQGNSA. Here the CDR3 DNA reads TGTGCCAGCAGCTTAGGTGTGACAGGGCTCTACAATGAGCAGTTCTTC. It is translated as CASSLGVTGLYNEQFF.

This clonotype was detected many times. The V call is TRBV7-2, the J call TRBJ2-7; 11 bases fit TRBD1. Germline V gives CDR1 SGHTA, CDR2 FQGNSA. V lost 5 bases and J lost 4; bases outside the gene matches: 7. The CDR3 contains 15 residues. The CDR3 sequence is CASSIPGQGDYEQYF. The CDR3, as DNA: TGTGCCAGCAGCATCCCGGGACAGGGGGATTACGAGCAGTACTTC.

The V call is TRBV5-1, the J call TRBJ1-1; 7 nucleotides line up with TRBD1. The germline V gene encodes CDR1 SGHRS and CDR2 YFSETQ. This CDR3 region has 14 residues. V dropped 4 bases and J dropped 1; count of bases not matched to a gene: 4. CDR3: CASSQGTENTEAFF. The CDR3 nucleotides are TGCGCCAGCAGCCAAGGGACAGAGAACACTGAAGCTTTCTTT.

The chain employs TRBV7-9 and TRBJ1-5; tentatively, D is TRBD1 (5 bases). CDR3 length: 14 residues. The germline V and J ends were trimmed by 5 bases and 8 bases, with 16 bases remaining between them. Germline CDR1 reads SEHNR; CDR2 reads FQNEAQ (reference sequence). CDR3 amino acids: CASSPLGLAEPQHF. The CDR3, as DNA: TGTGCCAGCAGCCCGTTGGGGCTTGCCGAGCCCCAGCATTTT.